A single sample gave rise to the 14 T cell receptor beta chains below, sequenced in a study of blood T cell repertoires in COVID-19. Method: immunoSEQ multiplex PCR; TCRdb's copy keeps in-frame clones and lacks some. Of approximately 100,000 clones listed, roughly 82% are singletons. The specimen sequenced was peripheral blood. The receptors here all came from a man aged 55 to 69 with acute or convalescent COVID-19.

The V and J genes are TRBV5-1 and TRBJ1-4; tentatively, D is TRBD1 (6 bases). The CDR3 totals 15 residues. Germline V lookup: CDR1 SGHRS, CDR2 YFSETQ. V gave up 4 bases and J gave up 0 bases, with 10 bases separating them. CDR3 bases: TGCGCCAGCAGCGGGGGCCCTGCAACTAATGAAAAACTGTTTTTT. Amino acids: CASSGGPATNEKLFF.

The V and J genes are TRBV11-1 and TRBJ2-1; TRBD2 matches at 11 bases. The V and J ends lost 0 bases and 4 bases, in that order; junction bases with no gene match: 2. Germline CDR1 is SGHAT and CDR2 is FQDESV (reference sequence). The CDR3 runs to 16 residues. The CDR3 reads CASSLATSGIYNEQFF. The CDR3 DNA reads TGTGCCAGCAGCTTAGCGACTAGCGGGATTTACAATGAGCAGTTCTTC.

The chain couples TRBV28 to TRBJ1-4; TRBD1 is a possible D gene (6 bases). This CDR3 region has 13 residues. From germline, CDR1 is MDHEN and CDR2 SYDVKM. Trimming took 4 bases from V and 8 from J, leaving 11 bases between them. CDR3 sequence reads: CASSYRVGEKLFF. For the CDR3, the DNA is TGTGCCAGCAGTTACAGGGTGGGAGAAAAACTGTTTTTT. Full variable domain (remainder filled in from reference TRBV28 and TRBJ1-4): DVKVTQSSRYLVKRTGEKVFLECVQDMDHENMFWYRQDPGLGLRLIYFSYDVKMKEKGDIPEGYSVSREKKERFSLILESASTNQTSMYLCASSYRVGEKLFFGSGTQLSVL.

The genes are TRBV12-3 or TRBV12-4 and TRBJ2-1; 7 nucleotides match TRBD2. The CDR3 loop spans 13 amino acids. The trim removed 5 bases at V and 9 bases at J, leaving 7 bases unmatched. The CDR3 protein is CASSLLGGVEQFF. CDR3 DNA: TGTGCCAGCAGTCTCCTGGGGGGGGTTGAGCAGTTCTTC.

This chain links TRBV29-1 with TRBJ2-7; TRBD2 agrees at 12 bases. Trimming cost V 6 bases and J 8 bases; bases outside gene matches: 14. Germline loops: CDR1 SQVTM, CDR2 ANQGSEA. The CDR3 runs to 15 residues. CDR3 nucleotide sequence: TGCAGCGTGACCCTACTAGCGGGAGGTACTTACAAGCAGTACTTC. Amino acids: CSVTLLAGGTYKQYF.

V and J are TRBV6-2 or TRBV6-3 and TRBJ2-5; 8 bases are a match to TRBD2. CDR1 is MNHEY, CDR2 SVGEGT, per germline. After removal of 0 bases from V and 0 bases from J, the junction contained 9 bases not matched to a gene. CDR3 size: 18 residues. Here the CDR3 DNA reads TGTGCCAGCAGTTACTCGACCGTAGTAGCGGGAAACCAAGAGACCCAGTACTTC. It yields the protein CASSYSTVVAGNQETQYF.

This clone has more than one count but fewer than ten. V usage is TRBV30 and J usage is TRBJ2-1; a weak D match, TRBD1 (5 bases). With 3 bases removed from V and 7 bases from J, the gap between germline ends came to 22 bases. Germline V CDR1 and CDR2: GTSNPN, SVGIG (reference sequence). The CDR3 loop spans 16 amino acids. The CDR3: CAWRGIGMGPRNEQFF. The CDR3 bases are TGTGCCTGGAGAGGCATTGGTATGGGGCCCCGGAATGAGCAGTTCTTC.

The chain employs TRBV2 and TRBJ2-1; TRBD1 matches 7 bases. The germline CDR1 and CDR2 sequences are SNHLY and FYNNEI. The trim removed 6 bases at V and 4 bases at J, leaving 3 bases unmatched. The CDR3 is 13 amino acids. The CDR3 DNA is TGTGCCAGCAGAGGGGGACAGTACAATGAGCAGTTCTTC. Its translation is CASRGGQYNEQFF.

The DNA for the CDR3 is TGTGCCAGCAGCCCGACGAGTAGCGATGGCTACACCTTC. This sequence encodes CASSPTSSDGYTF. V gene TRBV3-1 (or the pseudogene TRBV3-2) combines with J gene TRBJ1-2; D unclear. CDR3 size: 13 residues. The V end lost 4 bases, the J end lost 6 bases, and 12 bases lay between the germline ends. CDR1 is LGHDT and CDR2 is YNNKEL in the germline V gene (reference sequence).

The chain's CDR3 is CASNRDTHSGANVLTF. CDR3 coding DNA: TGTGCCAGTAACCGGGACACCCACTCTGGGGCCAACGTCCTGACTTTC. The rearrangement joins TRBV28 to TRBJ2-6; the D gene is possibly TRBD1 (6 bases). Germline V lookup: CDR1 MDHEN, CDR2 SYDVKM. This CDR3 has 16 amino acids. Deletions cut 9 bases from V and 0 bases from J, with 15 bases between.

CDR3 region: CASSLRTGSFETQYF. CDR3 DNA sequence: TGTGCCAGCAGCTTACGGACAGGAAGTTTCGAGACCCAGTACTTC. The chain employs TRBV7-2 and TRBJ2-5; 7 bases line up with TRBD1. Trimming at V came to 2 bases and at J to 5 bases, leaving 8 bases not matched to a gene. This CDR3 has 15 residues. Germline CDR1 SGHTA, CDR2 FQGNSA.

V and J are TRBV7-9 and TRBJ1-5, with 8 bases fitting TRBD1. Trimming took 1 base from V and 4 from J; bases not matched to a gene: 0. From germline, CDR1 is SEHNR and CDR2 FQNEAQ (reference sequence). This CDR3 spans 14 amino acids. The CDR3 DNA sequence: TGTGCCAGCAGCTTAGGGACAGGGAATCAGCCCCAGCATTTT. It codes for CASSLGTGNQPQHF.

The rearrangement joins TRBV28 to TRBJ2-1; TRBD2 might be the D (8 bases). V was pared by 5 bases and J by 10 bases, with 15 bases between. This CDR3 spans 13 amino acids. Germline V gives CDR1 MDHEN, CDR2 SYDVKM. The CDR3 DNA reads as TGTGCCAGCAGTCCGGGAGGGGGCGGGGAGCAGTTCTTC. Translated, it gives CASSPGGGGEQFF. Full variable domain (outside the CDR3, taken from reference TRBV28 and TRBJ2-1): DVKVTQSSRYLVKRTGEKVFLECVQDMDHENMFWYRQDPGLGLRLIYFSYDVKMKEKGDIPEGYSVSREKKERFSLILESASTNQTSMYLCASSPGGGGEQFFGPGTRLTVL.

This clone turned up a few times. The rearrangement links TRBV18 to TRBJ1-1; tentative D call: TRBD1 (6 bases). In germline, CDR1 is KGHSH, CDR2 LQKENI. V lost 0 bases and J 0 bases, leaving 8 bases between the germline ends. This CDR3 is 15 amino acids long. CDR3 DNA sequence: TGTGCCAGCTCACCACCGAAGGGGGTGAACACTGAAGCTTTCTTT. It encodes CASSPPKGVNTEAFF.